Each of the 25 T cell receptor beta chains below was sequenced from the same sample in a study of T cells after yellow fever vaccination. TCRdb passed the 5' RACE reads through MiXCR, listing each CDR3 protein once. Here the sample spans a few hundred thousand distinct CDR3 sequences, approximately 10% being singletons. The material sequenced was CD4+ T cells sorted from PBMCs, taken 5 days after the yellow fever booster vaccination. Receptors were obtained from a man younger than 30 who received the YFV17D yellow fever vaccine.

The chain carries TRBV12-3 or TRBV12-4 and TRBJ1-5, with D uncertain. CDR3 size: 13 residues. The ends were cut back, 1 base at V and 6 bases at J, with 7 bases in the middle. The CDR3 DNA reads as TGTGCCAGCAGTTTAGGACCGTTTCAGCCCCAGCATTTT. It encodes CASSLGPFQPQHF.

This clonotype showed up just a few times. The J gene is TRBJ2-5, the V gene TRBV3-1; TRBD1 or TRBD2 may be the D gene (5 bases each). Germline loops: CDR1 LGHDT, CDR2 YNNKEL (reference sequence). This CDR3 comprises 15 residues. The V and J ends lost 2 bases and 4 bases respectively, with 14 bases between them. This CDR3 reads CASSQFLGGGETQYF. In DNA form, the CDR3 reads TGTGCCAGCAGCCAATTCCTCGGTGGGGGAGAGACCCAGTACTTC.

There are many counts of this clonotype. Here the CDR3 reads CASSRGLADTQYF. CDR3 bases: TGTGCCAGCAGCCGGGGACTGGCGGATACGCAGTATTTT. The rearrangement uses TRBV7-2 and TRBJ2-3, with D possibly TRBD2 on 6 matching bases. The V gene lost 5 bases and the J gene lost 6 bases, with 12 bases spanning the gap. Germline V gives CDR1 SGHTA, CDR2 FQGNSA. The CDR3 consists of 13 residues.

This clonotype came up a few times. The chain uses TRBV7-2 and TRBJ1-2, with a weak D call TRBD1 (5 bases). Trimming shortened V by 5 bases and J by 6 bases, and 13 bases separated the two germline ends. Germline V lookup: CDR1 SGHTA, CDR2 FQGNSA. CDR3 length equals 13 residues. CDR3 amino acids: CASSPAAGNGYTF. In DNA form, the CDR3 reads TGTGCCAGCAGCCCAGCAGCAGGGAATGGCTACACCTTC.

This clonotype was seen many times. The rearrangement links TRBV20-1 to TRBJ1-3; D call uncertain. V was pared by 6 bases and J by 0 bases, with 9 bases between. The CDR3 spans 13 residues. Germline values: CDR1 DFQATT, CDR2 SNEGSKA (reference sequence). In DNA form, the CDR3 reads TGCAGTGCGGACCCAAACTCTGGAAACACCATATATTTT. Translation: CSADPNSGNTIYF.

This chain joins TRBV12-3 or TRBV12-4 and TRBJ2-1; TRBD2 might be the D (6 bases). The V end was cut by 6 bases, the J end by 2 bases, with 11 bases between. The CDR3 extends over 14 amino acids. The CDR3 region has the DNA TGTGCCAGCAGCCCTGCGGGGACCTACAATGAGCAGTTCTTC. Residues: CASSPAGTYNEQFF.

This clonotype was detected a few times. The J gene is TRBJ2-3, the V gene TRBV11-1, with 7 bases matching TRBD1. CDR1 and CDR2 (germline): SGHAT, FQDESV (reference sequence). J gave up 0 bases and V 7 bases, and 4 bases lay outside the gene matches. This CDR3 is built from 14 residues. DNA for the CDR3: TGTGCCAGCATGGGGACAGTGAGCACAGATACGCAGTATTTT. This sequence encodes CASMGTVSTDTQYF.

This rearrangement joins TRBV28 to TRBJ1-4; 7 nucleotides agree with TRBD1. The germline V gene has CDR1 MDHEN and CDR2 SYDVKM. The CDR3 extends over 15 amino acids. V lost 6 bases to trimming and J lost 4 bases; unmatched junction nucleotides: 8. CDR3 nucleotide sequence: TGTGCCAGCAGGCAACTCCGGGACAGTAATGAAAAACTGTTTTTT. It translates to CASRQLRDSNEKLFF.

The chain carries TRBV28 and TRBJ1-5; D unresolved. Trimming took 6 bases from V and 0 from J, leaving 6 bases between them. Looked up from germline, CDR1 is MDHEN and CDR2 is SYDVKM. The CDR3 covers 13 residues. The CDR3 protein is CASRGISNQPQHF. CDR3 nucleotide sequence: TGTGCCAGCAGGGGAATTAGCAATCAGCCCCAGCATTTT.

This clonotype was counted between two and nine times. This chain connects TRBV6-6 to TRBJ1-1; perhaps TRBD1 as D (5 bases). The CDR3 runs to 13 residues. Trimming took 6 bases from V and 10 from J, leaving 18 bases between them. Germline V gene data show CDR1 as MNHNY and CDR2 as SVGAGI (reference sequence). CDR3 region: CASREIRDSGAFF. The CDR3 DNA is TGTGCCAGCAGAGAAATCAGGGATAGCGGAGCTTTCTTT.

Only a few counts were recorded for this clonotype. Mismatch with germline at one junction end may stem from a read error. This sequence joins TRBV7-9 and TRBJ1-1; D is ambiguous. The CDR3 sequence is 15 residues long. The germline V gene encodes CDR1 SEHNR and CDR2 FQNEAQ (reference sequence). In DNA form, the CDR3 reads TGTGCCGGCAGCTTAGTGGGCAAGAGAAACACTGAAGCTTTCTTT. Protein: CAGSLVGKRNTEAFF.

This clonotype was observed many times. The rearrangement joins TRBV5-1 to TRBJ2-1, with D tentatively TRBD1 or TRBD2 (5 bases each). V lost 0 bases, J lost 6 bases, and 16 bases lay in between. CDR3 length: 16 amino acids. CDR1 is SGHRS, CDR2 YFSETQ, per germline. The CDR3 is CASSLVVTGTTNEQFF. Written as DNA, the CDR3 is TGCGCCAGCAGCTTGGTCGTTACCGGGACCACCAATGAGCAGTTCTTC.

The genes are TRBV7-2 and TRBJ1-2, with TRBD1 matching over 9 bases. The germline gives CDR1 SGHTA, CDR2 FQGNSA. This CDR3 region has 16 residues. Losses at the gene ends were 5 bases for V and 4 bases for J; bases not matched to a gene: 11. The CDR3 DNA reads as TGTGCCAGCAGCACGGGACAGGGAAGCGTCGGCTATGGCTACACCTTC. This translates into CASSTGQGSVGYGYTF.

This clonotype has just a few counts. The chain combines TRBV6-6 with TRBJ1-6; D is uncertain. Germline V gives CDR1 MNHNY, CDR2 SVGAGI (reference sequence). The V and J ends lost 0 bases and 10 bases respectively, with 16 bases between them. CDR3 length: 16 residues. CDR3 in amino acids: CASSYSTVGLGSPLHF. The CDR3, as DNA: TGTGCCAGCAGTTACTCCACTGTTGGCCTCGGGTCACCCCTCCACTTT.

This clonotype was detected many times. This chain links TRBV5-1 with TRBJ1-2, with D uncertain. In germline, CDR1 is SGHRS, CDR2 YFSETQ. The length of the CDR3 is 14 residues. V dropped 0 bases and J dropped 5 bases, with 11 bases sitting between them. Here the CDR3 DNA reads TGCGCCAGCAGCTTGGCCCAGGAGCAGTATGGCTACACCTTC. The encoded protein is CASSLAQEQYGYTF.

This clonotype was counted many times. The gene calls are TRBV29-1 and TRBJ1-1; 7 nucleotides align to TRBD1. Trimming took 6 bases from V and 2 from J; bases not matched to a gene: 6. The CDR3 is made up of 13 amino acids. Germline CDR1 SQVTM, CDR2 ANQGSEA. CDR3 bases: TGCAGCGTAGCGACAGGGTTAAACACTGAAGCTTTCTTT. This translates into CSVATGLNTEAFF.

This chain joins TRBV20-1 and TRBJ2-2; D is unresolved. Per the germline V gene, CDR1 is DFQATT and CDR2 is SNEGSKA (reference sequence). With 6 bases removed from V and 4 bases from J, the gap between germline ends came to 9 bases. This CDR3 region has 12 residues. The CDR3 is CSAGGTTGELFF. The DNA for the CDR3 is TGCAGTGCCGGCGGAACCACCGGGGAGCTGTTTTTT.

This clonotype has a handful of counts. The chain joins TRBV18 to TRBJ2-7, with no clear D. CDR3 length: 14 residues. V gave up 2 bases and J gave up 4 bases, with 12 bases separating them. CDR1 and CDR2 from the germline V gene are KGHSH and LQKENI. The CDR3 DNA reads as TGTGCCAGCTCACCAGTTATTTCGCGGTACGAGCAGTACTTC. Protein product: CASSPVISRYEQYF.

V is TRBV27 and J is TRBJ2-5, with D tentatively TRBD2 (6 bases). This CDR3 contains 14 residues. Germline V gene lookup returns CDR1 MNHEY and CDR2 SMNVEV (reference sequence). V lost 6 bases to trimming and J lost 0 bases, with 11 bases between them. The CDR3 sequence is CASRGLLYQETQYF. For the CDR3, the DNA is TGTGCCAGCAGGGGACTCTTGTACCAAGAGACCCAGTACTTC.

The rearrangement uses TRBV7-2 and TRBJ2-6, with a weak D call TRBD1 (5 bases). V gave up 5 bases and J gave up 5 bases, with 19 bases separating them. The germline CDR1 and CDR2 sequences are SGHTA and FQGNSA. This CDR3 contains 17 residues. The CDR3 reads CASSPMGLNDWANVLTF. Here the CDR3 DNA reads TGTGCCAGCAGCCCGATGGGGCTGAATGATTGGGCCAACGTCCTGACTTTC. Together with reference TRBV7-2 and TRBJ2-6, the CDR3 gives the full variable domain: GAGVSQSPSNKVTEKGKDVELRCDPISGHTALYWYRQSLGQGLEFLIYFQGNSAPDKSGLPSDRFSAERTGGSVSTLTIQRTQQEDSAVYLCASSPMGLNDWANVLTFGAGSRLTVL.

This clonotype was counted only a few times. The chain carries TRBV5-1 and TRBJ2-3; D unresolved. The CDR3 has 13 amino acids. Germline loops: CDR1 SGHRS, CDR2 YFSETQ. V was clipped by 4 bases and J by 3 bases, with 9 bases between them. CDR3 sequence (DNA): TGCGCCAGCAGCACCCTCCGTACAGATACGCAGTATTTT. Protein: CASSTLRTDTQYF.

CDR3 in DNA: TGTGCCAGCAGCTTTGAAGGCGCCGGGACGGCTTTCTTT. Translating it yields CASSFEGAGTAFF. This chain joins TRBV7-9 and TRBJ1-1, with a tentative D call TRBD1 (5 bases). Trimming cost V 3 bases and J 11 bases, with 16 bases left between them. Germline CDR1 and CDR2: SEHNR and FQNEAQ (reference sequence). The CDR3 runs to 13 residues.

The V and J genes are TRBV20-1 and TRBJ2-3; 7 positions agree with TRBD1. V shed 5 bases and J 8 bases; nucleotides not matched to a gene: 16. The CDR3 has 15 residues. The germline V gene has CDR1 DFQATT and CDR2 SNEGSKA (reference sequence). This chain's CDR3 is CSAPSRQGALSTQYF. CDR3 sequence (DNA): TGCAGTGCTCCGTCGCGACAGGGAGCATTGTCTACGCAGTATTTT.

This chain links TRBV5-4 with TRBJ2-3, with 10 nucleotides matching TRBD2. Trimming cost V 6 bases and J 13 bases; bases outside gene matches: 11. The CDR3 covers 13 residues. Germline V lookup: CDR1 SGHNT, CDR2 YYREEE (reference sequence). The CDR3 region is CASTYLPGLAKYF. The CDR3 DNA follows: TGTGCCAGCACCTACCTACCGGGACTAGCGAAGTATTTT.

In its sample, this clonotype was seen a few times. The V and J genes are TRBV6-1 and TRBJ1-1; D gene uncertain. CDR3 size: 15 residues. Germline lookup yields CDR1 MNHNS and CDR2 SASEGT. Trimming shortened V by 4 bases and J by 6 bases, and 18 bases separated the two germline ends. The CDR3 loop is CASSVQSALYAEAFF. CDR3 nucleotides: TGTGCCAGCAGTGTACAGTCTGCCCTTTACGCTGAAGCTTTCTTT.